A selection of T cell receptor beta chains follows, all from one sample in a study of cytotoxic CD8 clonotypes in ibrutinib-treated CLL. Only in-frame clones appear in the TCRdb table, and some are missing; sequencing was by immunoSEQ multiplex PCR. The sample includes 130,000 or so clones, over 75% seen only once; the top ten take about 2.1%. The material sequenced was PBMCs, taken after 24 months of ibrutinib treatment. The receptors originated from a human donor with chronic lymphocytic leukemia. The CDR3 runs from the conserved cysteine through the conserved F or W. The D gene is left open where the match is weak. Clone size is not always given. Where it is, it says once, few, many or a class for expanded clones.

abundance: NA
d_gene: NA
j_gene: TRBJ2-6
v_gene: TRBV5-8
CDR3nt: TGTGCCAGCAGAGGGGTTGGGGCCAACGTCCTGACTTTC
CDR3aa: CASRGVGANVLTF

abundance: NA
d_gene: NA
j_gene: TRBJ2-7
v_gene: TRBV6-5
CDR3nt: TGTGCCAGCAGTTTTGGGGGGAGCTCCTACGAGCAGTACTTC
CDR3aa: CASSFGGSSYEQYF

abundance: NA
d_gene: NA
j_gene: TRBJ2-5
v_gene: TRBV19
CDR3nt: TGTGCCAGTAGTATAAGCGCAAGCGCGGGGGAGACCCAGTACTTC
CDR3aa: CASSISASAGETQYF

abundance: NA
d_gene: NA
j_gene: TRBJ2-7
v_gene: TRBV28
CDR3nt: TGTGCCAGCTACGGGAATAACTACGAGCAGTACTTC
CDR3aa: CASYGNNYEQYF

abundance: NA
d_gene: NA
j_gene: TRBJ1-2
v_gene: TRBV5-1
CDR3nt: TGCGCCAGCAGCTTGGAAGCGGGGGCCATTAGCTATGGCTACACCTTC
CDR3aa: CASSLEAGAISYGYTF

abundance: NA
d_gene: NA
j_gene: TRBJ1-1
v_gene: TRBV18
CDR3nt: TGTGCCAGCTCTGAAGGTGCCTCAGTCACTGAAGCTTTCTTT
CDR3aa: CASSEGASVTEAFF

abundance: NA
d_gene: NA
j_gene: TRBJ1-4
v_gene: TRBV9
CDR3nt: TGTGCCAGCAGCCCAGAGGTGGGGATTGAAACTAATGAAAAACTGTTTTTT
CDR3aa: CASSPEVGIETNEKLFF

abundance: once
d_gene: TRBD1
j_gene: TRBJ2-2
v_gene: TRBV7-2
CDR3nt: TGTGCCAGCAGCAAACCAGGGGGCCACGGGGAGCTGTTTTTT
CDR3aa: CASSKPGGHGELFF

abundance: NA
d_gene: TRBD2
j_gene: TRBJ2-1
v_gene: TRBV7-9
CDR3nt: TGTGCCAGCAGCGGGGGGACTACCCTTTACAATGAGCAGTTCTTC
CDR3aa: CASSGGTTLYNEQFF

abundance: few
d_gene: NA
j_gene: TRBJ2-3
v_gene: TRBV11-3
CDR3nt: TGTGCCAGCAGCTTAGATCATACGCAGTATTTT
CDR3aa: CASSLDHTQYF

abundance: once
d_gene: TRBD1
j_gene: TRBJ2-7
v_gene: TRBV6-5
CDR3nt: TGTGCCAGCAGAAACAGGGGTGGGGGTGAGCAGTACTTC
CDR3aa: CASRNRGGGEQYF

abundance: NA
d_gene: TRBD2
j_gene: TRBJ2-2
v_gene: TRBV4-1
CDR3nt: TGCGCCAGCAGCCAAGAGACTAGCGGGGGGGCTACCGGGGAGCTGTTTTTT
CDR3aa: CASSQETSGGATGELFF

abundance: once
d_gene: TRBD1
j_gene: TRBJ1-2
v_gene: TRBV4-3
CDR3nt: TGCGCCAGCAGCCAAGTGCGGGACAGGGATACTAACTATGGCTACACCTTC
CDR3aa: CASSQVRDRDTNYGYTF

abundance: NA
d_gene: TRBD1
j_gene: TRBJ1-1
v_gene: TRBV19
CDR3nt: TGTGCCAGTAAGAGACAGGGGATTTTCACTGAAGCTTTCTTT
CDR3aa: CASKRQGIFTEAFF

abundance: NA
d_gene: TRBD1
j_gene: TRBJ1-1
v_gene: TRBV6-1
CDR3nt: TGTGCCAGCAGTGACCCCTCAGGGGGGATGGCCTCGGGCACTGAAGCTTTCTTT
CDR3aa: CASSDPSGGMASGTEAFF

abundance: NA
d_gene: NA
j_gene: TRBJ1-5
v_gene: TRBV5-1
CDR3nt: TGCGCCAGCAGCTTATCTCCCTCTCGATTTGATAGCAATCAGCCCCAGCATTTT
CDR3aa: CASSLSPSRFDSNQPQHF

abundance: NA
d_gene: TRBD2
j_gene: TRBJ2-1
v_gene: TRBV2
CDR3nt: TGTGCCAGCAGCCGAACGTTAGCGGGGGGGCGTGAGCAGTTCTTC
CDR3aa: CASSRTLAGGREQFF

abundance: NA
d_gene: NA
j_gene: TRBJ2-7
v_gene: TRBV7-9
CDR3nt: TGTGCCAGCAGCGTTGAATTCAGTCCGGGACTCCACGAGCAGTACTTC
CDR3aa: CASSVEFSPGLHEQYF

abundance: NA
d_gene: NA
j_gene: TRBJ2-3
v_gene: TRBV5-1
CDR3nt: TGCGCCAGCAGCTTAGGGGATCAGACGGTGGATACGCAGTATTTT
CDR3aa: CASSLGDQTVDTQYF

abundance: NA
d_gene: NA
j_gene: TRBJ1-1
v_gene: TRBV29-1
CDR3nt: TGCAGCGCCGTCGGGGGGGAGGCGAACACTGAAGCTTTCTTT
CDR3aa: CSAVGGEANTEAFF

abundance: NA
d_gene: NA
j_gene: TRBJ1-5
v_gene: TRBV28
CDR3nt: TGTGCCAGCAGTTCCGTGGTCCGCACTACCAAGTATAGCAATCAGCCCCAGCATTTT
CDR3aa: CASSSVVRTTKYSNQPQHF

abundance: NA
d_gene: NA
j_gene: TRBJ2-2
v_gene: TRBV21-1
CDR3nt: TGTGCCAGCAGCAAAGCGCACCAACTAAACACCGGGGAGCTGTTTTTT
CDR3aa: CASSKAHQLNTGELFF

abundance: NA
d_gene: TRBD2
j_gene: TRBJ2-5
v_gene: TRBV5-4
CDR3nt: TGTGCCAGCAGACCAGTGGGACTAGCGGGGGCAAGGGTCCAAGAGACCCAGTACTTC
CDR3aa: CASRPVGLAGARVQETQYF

abundance: NA
d_gene: NA
j_gene: TRBJ2-5
v_gene: TRBV28
CDR3nt: TGTGCCAGCAGCACGCCTTCCCGGGAGACCCAGTACTTC
CDR3aa: CASSTPSRETQYF

abundance: NA
d_gene: NA
j_gene: TRBJ2-7
v_gene: TRBV5-1
CDR3nt: TGCGCCAGCAGCCCCCGGACTTTCTACGAGCAGTACTTC
CDR3aa: CASSPRTFYEQYF

abundance: NA
d_gene: TRBD1
j_gene: TRBJ1-4
v_gene: TRBV11-2
CDR3nt: TGTGCCAGCAGCTCCGACAGGGCAACTAATGAAAAACTGTTTTTT
CDR3aa: CASSSDRATNEKLFF

abundance: NA
d_gene: TRBD1
j_gene: TRBJ2-3
v_gene: TRBV7-2
CDR3nt: TGTGCCAGCAGCTTTGACAGGGGGTCGGCAGATACGCAGTATTTT
CDR3aa: CASSFDRGSADTQYF

abundance: once
d_gene: NA
j_gene: TRBJ2-7
v_gene: TRBV9
CDR3nt: TGTGCCAGCAGCGTAACGAGCGGCTTTTCCTACGAGCAGTACTTC
CDR3aa: CASSVTSGFSYEQYF

abundance: NA
d_gene: TRBD1
j_gene: TRBJ2-7
v_gene: TRBV30
CDR3nt: TGTGCCTGGACGACAGGGACCGACGAGCAGTACTTC
CDR3aa: CAWTTGTDEQYF

abundance: NA
d_gene: NA
j_gene: TRBJ1-2
v_gene: TRBV7-2
CDR3nt: TGTGCCAGCAGCTTAGTTGGCCATAACTATGGCTACACCTTC
CDR3aa: CASSLVGHNYGYTF

abundance: NA
d_gene: TRBD1
j_gene: TRBJ1-5
v_gene: TRBV7-2
CDR3nt: TGTGCCAGCAGCCCACAGACAGGGGGCAAGGGGCCCCAGCATTTT
CDR3aa: CASSPQTGGKGPQHF

abundance: NA
d_gene: NA
j_gene: TRBJ1-1
v_gene: TRBV28
CDR3nt: TGTGCCAGCAGTTTATACGGATTGAACACTGAAGCTTTCTTT
CDR3aa: CASSLYGLNTEAFF

abundance: NA
d_gene: NA
j_gene: TRBJ1-5
v_gene: TRBV4-2
CDR3nt: TGTGCCAGCAGCCGAGGGGGGGGGATGGAAGGCAATCAGCCCCAGCATTTT
CDR3aa: CASSRGGGMEGNQPQHF

abundance: NA
d_gene: NA
j_gene: TRBJ2-7
v_gene: TRBV2
CDR3nt: TGTGCCAGCAGTGAAACAGGGTGGTACGAGCAGTACTTC
CDR3aa: CASSETGWYEQYF

abundance: NA
d_gene: TRBD1
j_gene: TRBJ2-3
v_gene: TRBV2
CDR3nt: TGTGCCAGCAGTCGACAGGGGAGTAACACAGATACGCAGTATTTT
CDR3aa: CASSRQGSNTDTQYF

abundance: NA
d_gene: NA
j_gene: TRBJ2-5
v_gene: TRBV6-6
CDR3nt: TGTGCCAGCACTCGGGACACCTACCAAGAGACCCAGTACTTC
CDR3aa: CASTRDTYQETQYF

abundance: NA
d_gene: NA
j_gene: TRBJ1-4
v_gene: TRBV7-9
CDR3nt: TGTGCCAGCAGCTTAGCGCTAGGGACCAATGAAAAACTGTTTTTT
CDR3aa: CASSLALGTNEKLFF

abundance: once
d_gene: NA
j_gene: TRBJ2-7
v_gene: TRBV4-1
CDR3nt: TGCGCCAGCAGCCCTCCCAACGGGAACGAGCAGTACTTC
CDR3aa: CASSPPNGNEQYF

abundance: NA
d_gene: NA
j_gene: TRBJ1-2
v_gene: TRBV28
CDR3nt: TGTGCCAGCAGCCGAATATCGTATGGCTACACCTTC
CDR3aa: CASSRISYGYTF

abundance: NA
d_gene: NA
j_gene: TRBJ2-7
v_gene: TRBV2
CDR3nt: TGTGCCAGCAAGACCACAAGCTCCTACGAGCAGTACTTC
CDR3aa: CASKTTSSYEQYF

abundance: NA
d_gene: TRBD1
j_gene: TRBJ1-5
v_gene: TRBV9
CDR3nt: TGTGCCAGCAGCGGAGGTACAGGGGCGGGTAGCAATCAGCCCCAGCATTTT
CDR3aa: CASSGGTGAGSNQPQHF